These 10 T cell receptor beta chains originate from one sample sequenced in a study of beta chain features in type 1 diabetes. Expressed TCRB transcripts were sequenced after all isolated RNA was converted to cDNA. TCRdb's copy holds only in-frame clones and misses some; the assay was immunoSEQ multiplex PCR. The repertoire holds hundreds of thousands of clones, with 17% as singletons. The sequenced sample was naive CD4+ T cells from blood. The receptors come from a woman between 18 and 30 years old in good health.

This clone turned up a few times. The CDR3 sequence is CASSPGQGATNEQYF. As DNA, the CDR3 is TGTGCCAGCAGCCCTGGACAGGGGGCAACCAACGAGCAGTACTTC. The chain has TRBV9 and TRBJ2-7; 11 bases agree with TRBD1. The junction had 8 bases not matched to a gene; V was cut back by 4 bases and J by 5 bases. The germline gives CDR1 SGDLS, CDR2 YYNGEE. This CDR3 has 15 amino acids.

This clone was observed a few times. The chain employs TRBV4-1 and TRBJ2-6; D unclear. V gave up 3 bases and J gave up 1 base, with 7 bases separating them. Germline V gives CDR1 MGHRA, CDR2 YSYEKL. This CDR3 is 15 amino acids long. CDR3 protein: CASSQALSGANVLTF. In nucleotides, the CDR3 is TGCGCCAGCAGCCAGGCCCTGTCTGGGGCCAACGTCCTGACTTTC.

CDR3: CAIGSGQGSTGELFF. In DNA, the CDR3 is TGTGCCATCGGGAGTGGGCAGGGTAGTACCGGGGAGCTGTTTTTT. The V gene is TRBV10-3, the J gene TRBJ2-2, with D perhaps assigned TRBD1 or TRBD2 (5 bases each). CDR3 length equals 15 residues. The germline CDR1 and CDR2 sequences are ENHRY and SYGVKD. With 8 bases removed from V and 5 bases from J, the gap between germline ends came to 18 bases.

CDR3 DNA: TGCGCCAGCAGCCAAACTAGCGGGAGAGAGACCCAGTACTTC. Its protein product is CASSQTSGRETQYF. V and J are TRBV5-1 and TRBJ2-5; 11 bases agree with TRBD2. This CDR3 has 14 residues. V lost 4 bases to trimming and J lost 4 bases; unmatched junction nucleotides: 3. Per germline, CDR1 SGHRS and CDR2 YFSETQ.

The chain couples TRBV6-5 to TRBJ2-6; D unclear. The CDR3 sequence is 16 residues long. V gave up 0 bases and J gave up 3 bases, with 9 bases separating them. CDR1 is MNHEY, CDR2 SVGAGI, per germline. This chain's CDR3 is CASSYSREYGANVLTF. CDR3 DNA: TGTGCCAGCAGTTACTCGAGAGAATATGGGGCCAACGTCCTGACTTTC.

This clone was picked up a small number of times. The rearrangement joins TRBV15 to TRBJ2-5; D is perhaps TRBD1 (6 bases). The J call may be mistaken, given a closer DNA end match to TRBJ2-7. The CDR3 runs to 15 residues. CDR1 is LNHNV, CDR2 YYDKDF, per germline (reference sequence). In DNA, the CDR3 is TGTGCCACCAGCAGAGGGGTGGGGACAACCTACGAGCAGTACTTC. As protein: CATSRGVGTTYEQYF.

This clone was recorded a few times. The chain is built from TRBV6-5 and TRBJ2-1; D ambiguous. The V gene lost 0 bases and the J gene lost 6 bases, with 12 bases spanning the gap. This CDR3 has 15 residues. Germline V gene data show CDR1 as MNHEY and CDR2 as SVGAGI. The CDR3: CASSYSGRIGNEQFF. CDR3 DNA sequence: TGTGCCAGCAGTTACTCGGGCAGGATTGGCAATGAGCAGTTCTTC.

This clone was seen only a few times. The chain links TRBV11-2 to TRBJ2-1; 8 nucleotides line up with TRBD1. The CDR3 has 15 amino acids. CDR1 is SGHAT and CDR2 is FQNNGV in the germline V gene. J lost 9 bases, V lost 8 bases, and 15 bases had no gene match. The CDR3 loop reads CASLGQGGFGGEQFF. CDR3 sequence (DNA): TGTGCCAGCCTCGGACAGGGTGGGTTCGGGGGTGAGCAGTTCTTC.

The rearrangement joins TRBV28 to TRBJ2-5; no clear D. Germline assignment: CDR1 MDHEN and CDR2 SYDVKM. CDR3 length: 14 residues. Trimming shortened V by 2 bases and J by 1 base, and 8 bases separated the two germline ends. For the CDR3, the DNA is TGTGCCAGCAGTTTAGCGCGTTCCCAAGAGACCCAGTACTTC. Translation: CASSLARSQETQYF.

The chain has TRBV18 and TRBJ2-7; D remains ambiguous. The ends were cut back, 2 bases at V and 7 bases at J, with 15 bases in the middle. The CDR3 totals 14 residues. The germline gives CDR1 KGHSH, CDR2 LQKENI. In DNA, the CDR3 is TGTGCCAGCTCACCAACGGGCGGCGGTCGAGAGCAGTACTTC. Translating gives CASSPTGGGREQYF. Looking up the rest from reference TRBV18 and TRBJ2-7 gives the full variable domain: NAGVMQNPRHLVRRRGQEARLRCSPMKGHSHVYWYRQLPEEGLKFMVYLQKENIIDESGMPKERFSAEFPKEGPSILRIQQVVRGDSAAYFCASSPTGGGREQYFGPGTRLTVT.